The sequence of this T cell receptor beta chain was determined in a study of blood T cell repertoires in COVID-19. Sequenced by immunoSEQ multiplex PCR; TCRdb stores in-frame clones only, minus some. The data show fewer than 200,000 clones, with 70% to 85% seen just once and about 5% held by the top ten. The CDR3 has 13 residues. Trimming cost V 9 bases and J 4 bases, with 13 bases left between them. CDR1 is LNHDA and CDR2 is SQIVND in the germline V gene (reference sequence). The sequence came from a woman aged 55 to 70 with acute COVID-19. The chain couples TRBV19 to TRBJ2-4; the D gene is possibly TRBD2 (5 bases). The sample consisted of PBMCs or T cells enriched from blood (not recorded which). CDR3 nucleotides: TGTGCCAGCTCGGAGGACCTAAAAAACATTCAGTACTTC. Its translation: CASSEDLKNIQYF.